A selection of T cell receptor beta chains follows, all from one sample in a study of blood T cell repertoires in COVID-19. Some clones are missing from TCRdb's copy, which holds only in-frame ones; the method was immunoSEQ multiplex PCR. Of about 50,000 clones in the sample, roughly 89% were seen once. Sequenced material: peripheral blood. The receptors shown here come from a human donor in a cohort sampled during active COVID-19. Both conserved end residues are trimmed from each CDR3. Rows give clone size only sometimes, using once, few, many, or a class for an expanded clone.

CDR3: ASSLGSGGSYEQY; J: TRBJ2-7; V: TRBV7-3; size: .
CDR3: ASSTMTGRNTEAF; J: TRBJ1-1; V: TRBV5-1; size: once
CDR3: ASSSQGLAGQETQY; J: TRBJ2-5; V: TRBV5-1; size: .
CDR3: ASSHGTGRNEKLF; J: TRBJ1-4; V: TRBV7-2; size: .
CDR3: SASNAGTSGGARETQY; J: TRBJ2-5; V: TRBV20-1; size: few
CDR3: ASSNGQGRTLETQY; J: TRBJ2-5; V: TRBV19; size: .
CDR3: ASSPLPGGSYNEQF; J: TRBJ2-1; V: TRBV28; size: .
CDR3: ASSPDSDQPQH; J: TRBJ1-5; V: TRBV6-5; size: .
CDR3: ASSLQGKSTEAF; J: TRBJ1-1; V: TRBV5-1; size: .
CDR3: ASSSGQGANTEAF; J: TRBJ1-1; V: TRBV11-1; size: .
CDR3: ASSIPGGGGDTQY; J: TRBJ2-3; V: TRBV9; size: once
CDR3: ASSPSRAEVRTSNIQY; J: TRBJ2-4; V: TRBV7-2; size: once
CDR3: ASSRTTGARSGANVLT; J: TRBJ2-6; V: TRBV7-2; size: .
CDR3: ATSAVSDTQY; J: TRBJ2-3; V: TRBV15; size: .
CDR3: ASRYSDTQY; J: TRBJ2-3; V: TRBV2; size: once
CDR3: ASSLAAGQGIGNTIY; J: TRBJ1-3; V: TRBV7-2; size: .
CDR3: ASSSRTGYGYT; J: TRBJ1-2; V: TRBV4-1; size: few
CDR3: ASSQRTSGKETQY; J: TRBJ2-5; V: TRBV3-1/TRBV3-2; size: .
CDR3: ASSQEGGGEQF; J: TRBJ2-1; V: TRBV4-1; size: .
CDR3: ASSDLGTAHGYT; J: TRBJ1-2; V: TRBV19; size: few
CDR3: ASSPRSPGELF; J: TRBJ2-2; V: TRBV18; size: .
CDR3: ASSFSGGETGELF; J: TRBJ2-2; V: TRBV5-1; size: .
CDR3: ASTPGTSGGYEQY; J: TRBJ2-7; V: TRBV6-5; size: .
CDR3: ASSLGQGVTGELF; J: TRBJ2-2; V: TRBV7-9; size: few
CDR3: ATSLPGGSVF; J: TRBJ2-1; V: TRBV24-1; size: .
CDR3: ASSPNLAGGEQY; J: TRBJ2-7; V: TRBV11-2; size: once
CDR3: ASKTPGAGSNNQPQH; J: TRBJ1-5; V: TRBV28; size: .
CDR3: AWTGQGNEKLF; J: TRBJ1-4; V: TRBV30; size: .
CDR3: ASSLGQGGTEAF; J: TRBJ1-1; V: TRBV5-1; size: .
CDR3: ASSFGGTGGYEQY; J: TRBJ2-7; V: TRBV7-8; size: .
CDR3: ASTGLADYNEQF; J: TRBJ2-1; V: TRBV19; size: .
CDR3: ASSEMRQGGGYT; J: TRBJ1-2; V: TRBV6-1; size: .
CDR3: ASSSDRVGYGYT; J: TRBJ1-2; V: TRBV11-2; size: .
CDR3: ASSQAGTGQTRQF; J: TRBJ2-1; V: TRBV14; size: .
CDR3: ASSWAGEIGELF; J: TRBJ2-2; V: TRBV6-2/TRBV6-3; size: .
CDR3: ASSFLRERPDTQY; J: TRBJ2-3; V: TRBV11-2; size: .
CDR3: ASSRGTTGELF; J: TRBJ2-2; V: TRBV7-3; size: .
CDR3: SATRGGAGELF; J: TRBJ2-2; V: TRBV29-1; size: once
CDR3: ASGLSTSGGTPGELF; J: TRBJ2-2; V: TRBV12-5; size: .
CDR3: SARQDYGYT; J: TRBJ1-2; V: TRBV20-1; size: .
CDR3: SGLRARDGEQF; J: TRBJ2-1; V: TRBV29-1; size: once
CDR3: ASSKGRENQPQH; J: TRBJ1-5; V: TRBV19; size: .